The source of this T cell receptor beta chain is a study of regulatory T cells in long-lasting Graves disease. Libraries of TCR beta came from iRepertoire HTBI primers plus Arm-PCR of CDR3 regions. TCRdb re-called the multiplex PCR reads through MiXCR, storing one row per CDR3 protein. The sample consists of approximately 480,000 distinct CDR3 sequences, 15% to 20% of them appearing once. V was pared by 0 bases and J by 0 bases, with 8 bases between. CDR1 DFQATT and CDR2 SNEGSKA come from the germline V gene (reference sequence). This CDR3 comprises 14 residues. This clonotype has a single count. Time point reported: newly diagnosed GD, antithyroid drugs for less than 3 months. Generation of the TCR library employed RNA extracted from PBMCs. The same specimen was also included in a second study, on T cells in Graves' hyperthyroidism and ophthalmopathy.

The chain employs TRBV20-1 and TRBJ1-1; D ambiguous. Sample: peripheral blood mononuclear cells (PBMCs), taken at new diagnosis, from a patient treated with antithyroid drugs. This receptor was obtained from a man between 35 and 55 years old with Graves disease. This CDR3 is CSARDPGMNTEAFF. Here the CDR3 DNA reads TGCAGTGCTAGAGACCCGGGGATGAACACTGAAGCTTTCTTT.